Presented here are 22 T cell receptor beta chains from one specimen sequenced in a study of T-cell memory formation after mild COVID-19. TCRdb redid the calling of the 5' RACE reads with MiXCR, one entry per CDR3 protein. The data contain hundreds of thousands of distinct CDR3 sequences, roughly 17% of them singletons. The sequencing sample was made of PBMCs or a T cell subset sorted from them (not recorded which). The receptor set was obtained from a man aged 18 to 29 who had mild COVID-19 (a few samples of this study predate the infection). Cell type and time point are not known.

This clonotype was seen a few times. The rearrangement joins TRBV5-1 to TRBJ2-5, with D possibly being TRBD1 or TRBD2 (5 bases each). V was shortened by 4 bases and J by 4 bases, with 14 bases between the two germline ends. The CDR3 has 14 residues. Germline V gene lookup returns CDR1 SGHRS and CDR2 YFSETQ. The CDR3 here is CASSPGTTPETQYF. CDR3 bases: TGCGCCAGCAGCCCCGGGACGACCCCAGAGACCCAGTACTTC.

This chain links TRBV5-1 with TRBJ2-3; 7 nucleotides agree with TRBD1. The junction had 6 bases not matched to a gene; V was cut back by 3 bases and J by 5 bases. Germline V gene lookup returns CDR1 SGHRS and CDR2 YFSETQ. The CDR3 consists of 14 residues. Written as DNA, the CDR3 is TGCGCCAGCAGCTCAATTCCAGGGGGAGATACGCAGTATTTT. Protein sequence: CASSSIPGGDTQYF. The full variable domain, rest sourced from reference TRBV5-1 and TRBJ2-3, is KAGVTQTPRYLIKTRGQQVTLSCSPISGHRSVSWYQQTPGQGLQFLFEYFSETQRNKGNFPGRFSGRQFSNSRSEMNVSTLELGDSALYLCASSSIPGGDTQYFGPGTRLTVL.

This clonotype appeared many times. This chain joins TRBV5-1 and TRBJ2-3, with a tentative D call TRBD2 (6 bases). The V gene's germline CDR1 is SGHRS and CDR2 YFSETQ. The V end lost 0 bases, the J end lost 1 base, and 9 bases lay between the germline ends. This CDR3 is built from 15 residues. This chain's CDR3 is CASSLAPGGTDTQYF. The CDR3 nucleotides read TGCGCCAGCAGCTTGGCCCCGGGGGGCACAGATACGCAGTATTTT.

This clonotype was detected many times. J is TRBJ1-1 and V is TRBV5-1, with 12 nucleotides matching TRBD1. The CDR3 spans 13 residues. Germline lookup yields CDR1 SGHRS and CDR2 YFSETQ. Trimming cost V 0 bases and J 9 bases; bases outside gene matches: 0. The DNA for the CDR3 is TGCGCCAGCAGCTTGGGGGACAGGGGGCAAGCTTTCTTT. Amino acid sequence: CASSLGDRGQAFF.

V and J are TRBV10-3 and TRBJ2-3; D may be TRBD1 or TRBD2 (5 bases each). This CDR3 spans 13 amino acids. V lost 0 bases to trimming and J lost 8 bases, with 9 bases between them. Germline values: CDR1 ENHRY, CDR2 SYGVKD. The CDR3 loop reads CAISESDGGTQYF. The CDR3 DNA reads TGTGCCATCAGTGAGTCAGATGGGGGTACGCAGTATTTT.

This clonotype was picked up a small number of times. The V gene is TRBV4-1, the J gene TRBJ2-5; 10 bases map to TRBD1. The CDR3 is made up of 15 amino acids. Trimming cost V 2 bases and J 5 bases; bases outside gene matches: 5. Germline CDR1 MGHRA, CDR2 YSYEKL. As DNA, the CDR3 is TGCGCCAGCAGCCAAACAGACAGGGGGCTGGAGACCCAGTACTTC. As protein: CASSQTDRGLETQYF.

V usage is TRBV7-3 and J usage is TRBJ2-2, with 13 bases lining up with TRBD2. CDR1 is SGHTA and CDR2 is FQGTGA in the germline V gene. The V and J ends lost 3 bases and 5 bases, in that order; junction bases with no gene match: 9. The CDR3 is made up of 18 amino acids. The CDR3 spells CASSLNPGTSGVTGELFF. Written as DNA, the CDR3 is TGTGCCAGCAGCTTGAACCCCGGGACTAGCGGGGTTACCGGGGAGCTGTTTTTT.

The chain uses TRBV13 and TRBJ1-2, with a possible D match to TRBD1 (6 bases). Germline CDR1 is PRHDT and CDR2 is FYEKMQ (reference sequence). V was pared by 5 bases and J by 2 bases, with 15 bases between. This CDR3 has 15 amino acids. The CDR3 nucleotides are TGTGCCAGCAGCCGCCCCGGCAGGGGCAACTATGGCTACACCTTC. Protein: CASSRPGRGNYGYTF.

This clonotype was recorded a few times. V usage is TRBV20-1 and J usage is TRBJ2-3; 12 bases match TRBD2. This CDR3 comprises 15 residues. V was pared by 2 bases and J by 6 bases, with 6 bases of the junction left unmatched. Germline lookup yields CDR1 DFQATT and CDR2 SNEGSKA (reference sequence). CDR3: CSARSLAGGLDTQYF. In DNA form, the CDR3 reads TGCAGTGCTAGATCACTAGCGGGGGGTCTGGATACGCAGTATTTT.

V and J are TRBV12-3 or TRBV12-4 and TRBJ1-5, with 10 bases lining up with TRBD1. The CDR3 runs to 16 residues. Losses at the gene ends were 3 bases for V and 1 base for J; bases not matched to a gene: 3. For the CDR3, the DNA is TGTGCCAGCAGTTTTCGGACAGGGGGGAGCAATCAGCCCCAGCATTTT. Amino acids: CASSFRTGGSNQPQHF.

The chain links TRBV7-3 to TRBJ2-6; the D call may be TRBD1 or TRBD2 (5 bases each). V lost 11 bases to trimming and J lost 2 bases, with 16 bases between them. CDR1 is SGHTA, CDR2 FQGTGA, per germline. The CDR3 extends over 15 amino acids. CDR3 amino acids: CARNGVGAGANVLTF. Written as DNA, the CDR3 is TGTGCCCGCAACGGGGTAGGGGCTGGGGCCAACGTCCTGACTTTC.

The gene calls are TRBV12-3 or TRBV12-4 and TRBJ1-2; D is unresolved. V lost 0 bases, J lost 0 bases, and 8 bases lay in between. CDR3 length: 15 residues. The CDR3 sequence is CASSLALVSNYGYTF. The DNA for the CDR3 is TGTGCCAGCAGTTTAGCCCTTGTATCTAACTATGGCTACACCTTC.

This clonotype was observed a handful of times. In DNA form, the CDR3 reads TGTGCCTGGACCCTGGGGAACCGAGATCAGCCCCAGCATTTT. Protein product: CAWTLGNRDQPQHF. This sequence joins TRBV30 and TRBJ1-5; no clear D. There are 14 residues in the CDR3. The V end lost 4 bases, the J end lost 5 bases, and 15 bases lay between the germline ends. Germline values: CDR1 GTSNPN, CDR2 SVGIG (reference sequence).

The table lists this clonotype with a few counts. The V and J genes are TRBV12-3 or TRBV12-4 and TRBJ2-4; D unclear. V gave up 3 bases and J gave up 0 bases, with 6 bases separating them. CDR3 length equals 14 residues. CDR3 DNA sequence: TGTGCCAGCAGTTTCAGGCTAGCCAAAAACATTCAGTACTTC. Translation: CASSFRLAKNIQYF.

The chain couples TRBV7-8 to TRBJ2-1; 9 bases line up with TRBD2. Per the germline V gene, CDR1 is SGHVS and CDR2 is FQNEAQ. The V gene end was trimmed by 5 bases and the J gene end by 5 bases; junction bases not matched to a gene: 7. CDR3 size: 15 residues. CDR3 loop: CASSLGTSRNNEQFF. The CDR3 coding sequence is TGTGCCAGCAGCCTAGGGACTAGCCGAAACAATGAGCAGTTCTTC.

In the case of this clonotype: A junction end diverges from the germline sequence, so it may reflect a read error. The chain recombines TRBV18 with TRBJ1-1; D may be TRBD1 (6 bases). The germline V gene has CDR1 KGHSH and CDR2 LQKENI. CDR3 size: 14 residues. The CDR3 DNA follows: TGTGCCAGCTCCCCCGGACAGATGAACATTGAAGCTTTCTTT. Amino acids: CASSPGQMNIEAFF.

There are a few counts of this clonotype. The chain recombines TRBV4-3 with TRBJ2-1; D unclear. This CDR3 has 14 residues. Between the trimmed V and J ends, which lost 0 bases and 8 bases, there was a span of 11 bases. Germline CDR1 LGHNA, CDR2 YSLEER. The CDR3 here is CASSQDQFGDEQFF. The CDR3, as DNA: TGCGCCAGCAGCCAAGATCAATTTGGGGATGAGCAGTTCTTC.

This clonotype was detected only once. The CDR3 loop is CASSEAMAGGDTQYF. The CDR3 DNA sequence: TGTGCCAGCAGTGAAGCGATGGCAGGGGGAGATACGCAGTATTTT. The chain is built from TRBV6-1 and TRBJ2-3; TRBD1 matches at 7 bases. The CDR3 is made up of 15 amino acids. Germline V gene sequence: CDR1 MNHNS, CDR2 SASEGT. V dropped 0 bases and J dropped 5; count of bases not matched to a gene: 5.

The chain employs TRBV28 and TRBJ2-2; D not certain. CDR1 is MDHEN, CDR2 SYDVKM, per germline. This CDR3 spans 15 amino acids. Trimming left V 3 bases short and J 0 bases short, with 8 bases between. The chain's CDR3 is CASSFRHTNTGELFF. The CDR3 nucleotides are TGTGCCAGCAGTTTTCGGCACACGAACACCGGGGAGCTGTTTTTT.

The sample holds a few counts of this clonotype. The chain joins TRBV20-1 to TRBJ2-1, with D unclear. The germline V and J ends were trimmed by 8 bases and 7 bases, with 15 bases remaining between them. CDR3 length: 12 amino acids. Germline loops: CDR1 DFQATT, CDR2 SNEGSKA (reference sequence). In DNA form, the CDR3 reads TGCAGTTGCCTGAGCCGCACGAATGAGCAGTTCTTC. Its translation: CSCLSRTNEQFF.

This clonotype was picked up one time. This rearrangement joins TRBV18 to TRBJ1-5; D possibly corresponds to TRBD1 (6 bases). The germline V gene has CDR1 KGHSH and CDR2 LQKENI. The CDR3 contains 14 residues. V lost 6 bases and J lost 6, with 15 bases in between. This CDR3 is CASSARQAGQPQHF. The CDR3 DNA is TGTGCCAGCTCGGCTCGACAGGCCGGTCAGCCCCAGCATTTT.

There are a few counts of this clonotype. The V and J genes are TRBV6-2 or TRBV6-3 and TRBJ2-1, with a weak D call TRBD2 (5 bases). The CDR3 runs 14 residues. The germline V gene has CDR1 MNHEY and CDR2 SVGEGT. Between the trimmed V and J ends, which lost 6 bases and 2 bases, there was a span of 11 bases. The CDR3 spells CASRRSGTYNEQFF. CDR3 DNA: TGTGCCAGCAGGAGAAGCGGAACCTACAATGAGCAGTTCTTC.